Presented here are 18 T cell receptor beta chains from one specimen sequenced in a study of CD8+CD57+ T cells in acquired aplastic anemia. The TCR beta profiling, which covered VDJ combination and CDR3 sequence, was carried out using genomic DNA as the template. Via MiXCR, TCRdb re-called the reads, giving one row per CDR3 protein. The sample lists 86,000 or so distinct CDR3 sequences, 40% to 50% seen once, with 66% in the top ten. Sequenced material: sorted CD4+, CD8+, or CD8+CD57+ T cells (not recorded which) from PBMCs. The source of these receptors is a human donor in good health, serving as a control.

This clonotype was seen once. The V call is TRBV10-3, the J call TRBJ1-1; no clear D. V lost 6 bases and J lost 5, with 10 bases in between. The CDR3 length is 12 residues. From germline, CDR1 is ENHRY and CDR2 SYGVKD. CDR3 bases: TGTGCCATCAGGGGCAGTAAAACTGAAGCTTTCTTT. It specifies CAIRGSKTEAFF.

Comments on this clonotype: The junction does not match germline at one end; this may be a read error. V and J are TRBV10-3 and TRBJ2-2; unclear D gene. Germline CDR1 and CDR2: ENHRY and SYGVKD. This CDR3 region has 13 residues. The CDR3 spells CASSLGNTGELFF. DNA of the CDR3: TGTGCCAGCAGTTTGGGGAACACCGGGGAGCTGTTTTTT.

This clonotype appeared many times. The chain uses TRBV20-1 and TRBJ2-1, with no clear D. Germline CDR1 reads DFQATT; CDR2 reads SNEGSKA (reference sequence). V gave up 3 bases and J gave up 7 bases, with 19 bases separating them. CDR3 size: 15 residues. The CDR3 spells CSASHGEATRNEQFF. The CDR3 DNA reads TGCAGTGCTAGCCATGGGGAAGCTACCAGGAATGAGCAGTTCTTC.

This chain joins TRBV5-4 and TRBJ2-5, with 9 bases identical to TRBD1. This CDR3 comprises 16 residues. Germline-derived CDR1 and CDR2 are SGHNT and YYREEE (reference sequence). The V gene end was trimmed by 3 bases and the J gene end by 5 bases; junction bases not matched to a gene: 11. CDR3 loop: CASSSGQGTHRETQYF. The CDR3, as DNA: TGTGCCAGCAGCTCAGGACAGGGGACTCACCGGGAGACCCAGTACTTC.

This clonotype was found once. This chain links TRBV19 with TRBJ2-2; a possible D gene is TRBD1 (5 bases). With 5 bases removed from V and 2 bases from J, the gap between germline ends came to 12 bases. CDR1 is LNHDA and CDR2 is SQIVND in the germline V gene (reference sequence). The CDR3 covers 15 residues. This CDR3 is CASSPPGSNTGELFF. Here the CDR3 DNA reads TGTGCCAGTAGTCCGCCAGGGTCTAACACCGGGGAGCTGTTTTTT.

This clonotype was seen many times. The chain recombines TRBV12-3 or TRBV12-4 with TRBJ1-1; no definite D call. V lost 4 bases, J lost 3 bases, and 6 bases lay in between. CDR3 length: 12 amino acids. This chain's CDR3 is CASSYPDTEAFF. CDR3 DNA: TGTGCCAGCAGTTACCCCGACACTGAAGCTTTCTTT.

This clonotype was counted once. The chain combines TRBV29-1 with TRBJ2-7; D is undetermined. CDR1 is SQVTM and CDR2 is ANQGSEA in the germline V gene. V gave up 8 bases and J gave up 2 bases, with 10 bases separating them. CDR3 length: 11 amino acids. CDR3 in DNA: TGCAGCTTGGGTCAAGCCTACGAGCAGTACTTC. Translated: CSLGQAYEQYF.

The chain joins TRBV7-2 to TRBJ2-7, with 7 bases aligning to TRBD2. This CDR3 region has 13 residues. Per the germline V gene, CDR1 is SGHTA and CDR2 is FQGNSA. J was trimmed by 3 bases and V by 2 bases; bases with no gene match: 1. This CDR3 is CASSLSGIYEQYF. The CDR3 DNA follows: TGTGCCAGCAGCTTAAGCGGGATCTACGAGCAGTACTTC.

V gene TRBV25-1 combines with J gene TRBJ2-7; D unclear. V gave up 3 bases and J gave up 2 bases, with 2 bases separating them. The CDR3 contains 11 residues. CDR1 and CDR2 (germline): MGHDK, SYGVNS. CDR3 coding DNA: TGTGCCAGCAGTGATACCTACGAGCAGTACTTC. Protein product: CASSDTYEQYF.

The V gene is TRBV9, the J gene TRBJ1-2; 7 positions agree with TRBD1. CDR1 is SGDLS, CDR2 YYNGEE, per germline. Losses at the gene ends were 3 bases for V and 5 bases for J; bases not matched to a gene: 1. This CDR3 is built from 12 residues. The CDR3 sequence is CASSEQGYGYTF. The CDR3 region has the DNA TGTGCCAGCAGCGAACAGGGGTATGGCTACACCTTC.

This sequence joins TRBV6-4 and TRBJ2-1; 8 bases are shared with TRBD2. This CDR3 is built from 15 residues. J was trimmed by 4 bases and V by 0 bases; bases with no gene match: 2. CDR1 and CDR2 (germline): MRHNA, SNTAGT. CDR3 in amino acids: CASSDSAGEYNEQFF. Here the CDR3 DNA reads TGTGCCAGCAGTGACTCAGCGGGAGAATACAATGAGCAGTTCTTC.

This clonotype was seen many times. Here the CDR3 DNA reads TGTGCCAGCAGCGCCCCCGGGGGGGCCGAGGAGACCCAGTACTTC. Translating gives CASSAPGGAEETQYF. The chain combines TRBV7-9 with TRBJ2-5; TRBD2 agrees at 8 bases. Germline CDR1 is SEHNR and CDR2 is FQNEAQ (reference sequence). This CDR3 is built from 15 residues. V dropped 5 bases and J dropped 5; count of bases not matched to a gene: 10.

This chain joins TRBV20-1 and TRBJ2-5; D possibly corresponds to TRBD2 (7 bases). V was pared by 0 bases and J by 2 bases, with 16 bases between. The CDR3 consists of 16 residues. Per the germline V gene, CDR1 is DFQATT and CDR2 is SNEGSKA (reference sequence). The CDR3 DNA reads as TGCAGTGCTAGAGATCTCGGGGAGGGGGATCAAGAGACCCAGTACTTC. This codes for CSARDLGEGDQETQYF.

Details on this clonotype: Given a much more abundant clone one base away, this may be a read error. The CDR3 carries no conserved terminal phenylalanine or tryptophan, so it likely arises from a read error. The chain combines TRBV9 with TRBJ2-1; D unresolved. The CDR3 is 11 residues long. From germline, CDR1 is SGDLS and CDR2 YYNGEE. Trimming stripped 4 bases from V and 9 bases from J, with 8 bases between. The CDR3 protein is CASSPPSEQFV. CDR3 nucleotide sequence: TGTGCCAGCAGCCCCCCCAGTGAGCAGTTCGTC.

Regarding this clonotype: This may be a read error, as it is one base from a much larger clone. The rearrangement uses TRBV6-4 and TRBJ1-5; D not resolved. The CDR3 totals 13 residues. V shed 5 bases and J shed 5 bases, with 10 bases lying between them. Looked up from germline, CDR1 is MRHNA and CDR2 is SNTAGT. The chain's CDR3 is CASSYKGDQPQHF. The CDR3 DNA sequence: TGTGCCAGCAGTTACAAGGGTGATCAGCCCCAGCATTTT.

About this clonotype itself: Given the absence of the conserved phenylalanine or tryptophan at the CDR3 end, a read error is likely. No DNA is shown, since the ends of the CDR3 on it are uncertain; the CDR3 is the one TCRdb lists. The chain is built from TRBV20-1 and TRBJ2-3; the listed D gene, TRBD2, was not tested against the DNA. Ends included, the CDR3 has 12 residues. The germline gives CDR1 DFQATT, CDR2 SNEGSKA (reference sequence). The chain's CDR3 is CSARDRPGLAIL.

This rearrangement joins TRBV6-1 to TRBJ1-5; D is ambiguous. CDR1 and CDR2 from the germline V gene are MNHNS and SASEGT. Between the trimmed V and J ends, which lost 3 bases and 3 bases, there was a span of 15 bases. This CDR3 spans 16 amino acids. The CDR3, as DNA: TGTGCCAGCAGTGATAGGCCAGAGACCTACAATCAGCCCCAGCATTTT. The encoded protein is CASSDRPETYNQPQHF.

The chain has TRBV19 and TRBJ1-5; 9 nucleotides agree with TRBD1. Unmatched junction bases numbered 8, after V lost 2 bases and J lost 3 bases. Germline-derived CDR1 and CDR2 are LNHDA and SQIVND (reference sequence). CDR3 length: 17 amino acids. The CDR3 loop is CASSIPGTGFYNQPQHF. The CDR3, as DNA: TGTGCCAGTAGTATACCCGGGACAGGGTTTTACAATCAGCCCCAGCATTTT.